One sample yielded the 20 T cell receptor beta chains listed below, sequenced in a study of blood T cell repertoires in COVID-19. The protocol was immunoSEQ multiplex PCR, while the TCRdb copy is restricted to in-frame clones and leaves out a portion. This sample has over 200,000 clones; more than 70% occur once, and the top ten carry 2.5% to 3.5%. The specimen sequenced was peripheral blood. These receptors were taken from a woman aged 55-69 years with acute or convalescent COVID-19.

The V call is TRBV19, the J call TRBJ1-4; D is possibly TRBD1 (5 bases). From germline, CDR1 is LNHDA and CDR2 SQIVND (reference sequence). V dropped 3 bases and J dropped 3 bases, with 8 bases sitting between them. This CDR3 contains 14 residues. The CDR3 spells CASSMGDSNEKLFF. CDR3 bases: TGTGCCAGTAGTATGGGGGACTCTAATGAAAAACTGTTTTTT. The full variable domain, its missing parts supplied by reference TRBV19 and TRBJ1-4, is DGGITQSPKYLFRKEGQNVTLSCEQNLNHDAMYWYRQDPGQGLRLIYYSQIVNDFQKGDIAEGYSVSREKKESFPLTVTSAQKNPTAFYLCASSMGDSNEKLFFGSGTQLSVL.

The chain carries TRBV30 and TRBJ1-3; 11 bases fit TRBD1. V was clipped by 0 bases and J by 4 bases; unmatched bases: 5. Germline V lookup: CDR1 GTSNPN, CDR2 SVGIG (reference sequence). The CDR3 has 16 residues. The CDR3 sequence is CAWSVRDRGSGNTIYF. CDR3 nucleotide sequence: TGTGCCTGGAGTGTCCGGGACAGGGGGTCCGGAAACACCATATATTTT. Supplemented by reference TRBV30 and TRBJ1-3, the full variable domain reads SQTIHQWPATLVQPVGSPLSLECTVEGTSNPNLYWYRQAAGRGLQLLFYSVGIGQISSEVPQNLSASRPQDRQFILSSKKLLLSDSGFYLCAWSVRDRGSGNTIYFGEGSWLTVV.

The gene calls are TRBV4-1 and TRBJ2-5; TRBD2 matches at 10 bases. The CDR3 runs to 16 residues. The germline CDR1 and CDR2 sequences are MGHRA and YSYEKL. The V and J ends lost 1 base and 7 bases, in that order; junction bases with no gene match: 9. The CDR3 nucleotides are TGCGCCAGCAGCCAAGTTCTGGCTAGCGGGGGAGGGACCCAGTACTTC. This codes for CASSQVLASGGGTQYF.

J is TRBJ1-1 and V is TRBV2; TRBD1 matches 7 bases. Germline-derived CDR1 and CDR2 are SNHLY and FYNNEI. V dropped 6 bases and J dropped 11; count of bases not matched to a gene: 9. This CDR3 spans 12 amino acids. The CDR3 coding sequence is TGTGCCAGCAGAGGACAGGCGGTGTGGGCTTTCTTT. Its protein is CASRGQAVWAFF.

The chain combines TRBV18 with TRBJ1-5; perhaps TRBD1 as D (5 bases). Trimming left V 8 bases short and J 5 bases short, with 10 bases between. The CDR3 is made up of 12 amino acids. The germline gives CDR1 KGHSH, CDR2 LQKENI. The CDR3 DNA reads TGTGCCAGCCGGGGGGGGGATCAGCCCCAGCATTTT. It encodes CASRGGDQPQHF. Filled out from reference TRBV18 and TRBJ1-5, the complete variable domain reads NAGVMQNPRHLVRRRGQEARLRCSPMKGHSHVYWYRQLPEEGLKFMVYLQKENIIDESGMPKERFSAEFPKEGPSILRIQQVVRGDSAAYFCASRGGDQPQHFGDGTRLSIL.

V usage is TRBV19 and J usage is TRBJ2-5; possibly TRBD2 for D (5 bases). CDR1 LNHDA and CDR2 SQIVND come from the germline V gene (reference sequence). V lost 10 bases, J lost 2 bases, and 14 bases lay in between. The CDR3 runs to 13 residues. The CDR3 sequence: CATGNSPQETQYF. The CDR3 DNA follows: TGTGCCACGGGAAATTCCCCACAAGAGACCCAGTACTTC.

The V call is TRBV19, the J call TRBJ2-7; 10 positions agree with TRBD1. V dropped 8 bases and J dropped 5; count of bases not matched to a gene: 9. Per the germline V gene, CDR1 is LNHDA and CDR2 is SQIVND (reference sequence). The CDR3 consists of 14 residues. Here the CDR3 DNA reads TGTGCCAGTTCTCGTACCGGGACAGGGGACGAGCAGTACTTC. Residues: CASSRTGTGDEQYF.

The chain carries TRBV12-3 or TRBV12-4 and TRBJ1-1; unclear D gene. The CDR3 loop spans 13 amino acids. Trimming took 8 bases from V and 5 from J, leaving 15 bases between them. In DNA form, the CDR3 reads TGTGCCAGCCTGCAGGCCGGAGGGACTGAAGCTTTCTTT. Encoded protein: CASLQAGGTEAFF.

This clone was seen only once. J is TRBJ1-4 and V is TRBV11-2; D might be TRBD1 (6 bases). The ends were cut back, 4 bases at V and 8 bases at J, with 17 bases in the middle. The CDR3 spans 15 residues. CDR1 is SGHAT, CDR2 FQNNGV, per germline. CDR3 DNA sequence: TGTGCCAGCAGCTCCCTCACTACAGGGTTCGAAAAACTGTTTTTT. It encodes CASSSLTTGFEKLFF.

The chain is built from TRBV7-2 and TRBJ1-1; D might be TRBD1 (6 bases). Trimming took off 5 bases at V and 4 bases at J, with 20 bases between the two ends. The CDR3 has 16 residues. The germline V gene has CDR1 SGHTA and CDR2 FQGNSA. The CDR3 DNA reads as TGTGCCAGCAGCCTTTTCCGTGGGGGCGCAGGCACTGAAGCTTTCTTT. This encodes CASSLFRGGAGTEAFF.

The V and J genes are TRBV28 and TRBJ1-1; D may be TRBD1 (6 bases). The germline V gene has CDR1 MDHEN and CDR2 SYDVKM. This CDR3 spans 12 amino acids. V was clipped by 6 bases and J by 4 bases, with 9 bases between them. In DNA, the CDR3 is TGTGCCAGCAGGCAGGGGCTCACTGAAGCTTTCTTT. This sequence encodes CASRQGLTEAFF.

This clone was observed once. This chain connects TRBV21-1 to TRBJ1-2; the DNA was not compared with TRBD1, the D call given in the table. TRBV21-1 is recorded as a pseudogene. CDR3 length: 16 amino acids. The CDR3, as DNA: TGTGCCAGCAGCAGAGGGGACAGGGGGAATATCTATGGCTACACCTTC. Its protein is CASSRGDRGNIYGYTF.

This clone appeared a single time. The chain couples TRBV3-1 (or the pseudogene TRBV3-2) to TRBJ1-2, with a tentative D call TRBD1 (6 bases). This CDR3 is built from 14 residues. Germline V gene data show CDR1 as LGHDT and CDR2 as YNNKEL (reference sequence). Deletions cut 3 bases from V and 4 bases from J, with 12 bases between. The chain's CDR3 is CASSHTGPGYGYTF. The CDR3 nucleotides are TGTGCCAGCAGCCACACAGGGCCGGGCTATGGCTACACCTTC.

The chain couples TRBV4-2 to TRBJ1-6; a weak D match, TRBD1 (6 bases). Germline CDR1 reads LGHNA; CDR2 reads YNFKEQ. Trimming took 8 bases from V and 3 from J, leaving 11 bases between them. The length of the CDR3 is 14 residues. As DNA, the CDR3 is TGTGCCAGCCGGGAGGACAGCTATAATTCACCCCTCCACTTT. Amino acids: CASREDSYNSPLHF.

This CDR3 reads CASSLTHEGAGELFF. In DNA form, the CDR3 reads TGCGCCAGCAGCTTAACCCACGAAGGGGCGGGGGAGCTGTTTTTT. This chain uses TRBV5-1 with TRBJ2-2; maybe TRBD1 (5 bases). Germline lookup yields CDR1 SGHRS and CDR2 YFSETQ. This CDR3 region has 15 residues. V was clipped by 2 bases and J by 8 bases, with 16 bases between them.

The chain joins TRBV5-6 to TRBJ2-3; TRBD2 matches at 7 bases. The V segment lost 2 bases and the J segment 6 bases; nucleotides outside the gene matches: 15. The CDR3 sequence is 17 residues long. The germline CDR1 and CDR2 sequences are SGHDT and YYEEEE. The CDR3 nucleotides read TGTGCCAGCAGCTTAGCACCGGGACTATCCTCCGTTGATACGCAGTATTTT. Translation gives CASSLAPGLSSVDTQYF.

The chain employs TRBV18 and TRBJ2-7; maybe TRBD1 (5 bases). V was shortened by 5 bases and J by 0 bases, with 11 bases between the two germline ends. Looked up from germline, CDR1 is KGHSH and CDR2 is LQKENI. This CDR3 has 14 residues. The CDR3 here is CASSWNRISYEQYF. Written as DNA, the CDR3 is TGTGCCAGCTCATGGAACAGGATCTCCTACGAGCAGTACTTC. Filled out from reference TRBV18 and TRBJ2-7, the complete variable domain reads NAGVMQNPRHLVRRRGQEARLRCSPMKGHSHVYWYRQLPEEGLKFMVYLQKENIIDESGMPKERFSAEFPKEGPSILRIQQVVRGDSAAYFCASSWNRISYEQYFGPGTRLTVT.

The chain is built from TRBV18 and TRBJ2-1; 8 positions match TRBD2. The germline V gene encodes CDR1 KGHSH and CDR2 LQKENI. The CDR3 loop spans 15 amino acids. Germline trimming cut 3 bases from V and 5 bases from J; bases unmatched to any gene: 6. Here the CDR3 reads CASSPYAAGDNEQFF. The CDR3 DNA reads TGTGCCAGCTCACCCTATGCAGCGGGAGACAATGAGCAGTTCTTC.

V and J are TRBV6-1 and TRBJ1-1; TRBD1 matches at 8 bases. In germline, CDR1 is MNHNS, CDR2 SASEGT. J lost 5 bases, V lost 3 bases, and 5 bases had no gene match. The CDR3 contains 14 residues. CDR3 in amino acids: CASSDRGRGTEAFF. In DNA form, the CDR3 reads TGTGCCAGCAGTGACAGGGGGCGCGGGACTGAAGCTTTCTTT.

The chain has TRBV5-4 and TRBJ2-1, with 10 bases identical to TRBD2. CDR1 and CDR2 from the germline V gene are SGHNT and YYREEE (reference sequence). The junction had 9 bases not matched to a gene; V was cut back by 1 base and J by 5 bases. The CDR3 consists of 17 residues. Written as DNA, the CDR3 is TGTGCCAGCAGCTTGAAGGGTCTAGCGGGGGCCGACAATGAGCAGTTCTTC. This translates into CASSLKGLAGADNEQFF.